The source of this T cell receptor (beta chain) is a study of identifying expanded T cells in peripheral blood. The study, taken as a whole, reports: Over about two and four weeks, about 15 and 19 clones changed, versus around 1.2 between replicates. Variance in clone template counts between approximately 2-week samples significantly increased with total template count across all healthy donors.

A word on this clone: Its antigen is as yet unknown.

No infections or other immune events were documented during collection. The CDR3 has 14 residues. Germline CDR1 is MNHNS and CDR2 is SASEGT. V lost 2 bases to trimming and J lost 8 bases; unmatched junction nucleotides: 2. The repertoire was sequenced with immunoSEQ multiplex PCR; TCRdb's copy has only in-frame clones and lacks some. The sample consists of some 95,000 clones, roughly 86% of them appearing once. The chain couples TRBV6-1 to TRBJ2-1; 11 bases map to TRBD2. The sequencing sample was made of blood. The sequence was obtained from a person aged 18-70 years in good health. For the CDR3, the DNA is TGTGCCAGCAGTGAACTAGCGGGGGGTGATGAGCAGTTCTTC. This codes for CASSELAGGDEQFF.